The TCR beta chain described here comes from a study of Tregs in tolerant kidney transplant recipients. Notes on the study in general: Tregs expanded with activated donor B cells seemed most donor-specific. This study did not directly address biological reproducibility. Some patients' samples used different primers over time, so nucleotide sequences weren't comparable.

J lost 4 bases, V lost 9 bases, and 5 bases had no gene match. This CDR3 is built from 14 residues. In germline, CDR1 is ENHRY, CDR2 SYGVKD. Here immunoSEQ multiplex PCR was the method, and the copy in TCRdb shows in-frame clones only, minus some. The sample shows about 64,000 clones, about 87% of them seen only once. Details on this clone: Its antigen is as yet unknown.

Recipients received nonmyeloablative bone marrow transplants from related graft donors, with transient mixed chimerism. CD4+CD25+CD127- Tregs, CD4+CD25- non-Tregs, CD4 and CD8 cells were sorted. The chain links TRBV10-3 to TRBJ2-2; 10 bases match TRBD1. The specimen comprised CD4+ T cells from blood (PBMCs), sampled 6 months after the transplant. This sequence was found in a human patient who received a combined kidney and bone marrow transplant. Some T cells may possibly be graft donor cells. In nucleotides, the CDR3 is TGTGCCATGACTGGACAGGGGGGCACCGGGGAGCTGTTTTTT. Residues: CAMTGQGGTGELFF.